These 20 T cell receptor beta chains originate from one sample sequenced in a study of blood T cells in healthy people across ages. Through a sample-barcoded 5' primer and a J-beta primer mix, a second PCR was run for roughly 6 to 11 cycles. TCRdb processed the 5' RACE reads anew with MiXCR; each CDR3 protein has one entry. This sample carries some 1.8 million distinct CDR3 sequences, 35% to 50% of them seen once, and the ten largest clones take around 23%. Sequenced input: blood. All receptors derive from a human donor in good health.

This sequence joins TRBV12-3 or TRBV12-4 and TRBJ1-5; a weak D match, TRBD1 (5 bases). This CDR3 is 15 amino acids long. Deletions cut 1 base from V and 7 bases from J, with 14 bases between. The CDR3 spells CASSLDRGGGQPQHF. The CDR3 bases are TGTGCCAGCAGTTTAGATCGGGGGGGAGGCCAGCCCCAGCATTTT.

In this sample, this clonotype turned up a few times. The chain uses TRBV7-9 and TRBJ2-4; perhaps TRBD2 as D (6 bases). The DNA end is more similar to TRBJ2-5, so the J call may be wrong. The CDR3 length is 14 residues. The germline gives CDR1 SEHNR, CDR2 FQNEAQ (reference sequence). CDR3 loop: CASSSVTREETQYF. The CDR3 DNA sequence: TGTGCCAGCAGCTCAGTCACCCGGGAGGAGACCCAGTACTTC.

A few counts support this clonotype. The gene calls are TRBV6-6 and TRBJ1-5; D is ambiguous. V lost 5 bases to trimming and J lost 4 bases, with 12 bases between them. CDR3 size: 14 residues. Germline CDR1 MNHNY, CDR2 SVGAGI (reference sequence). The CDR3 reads CASSLTAMNQPQHF. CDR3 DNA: TGTGCCAGCAGTCTAACGGCCATGAATCAGCCCCAGCATTTT.

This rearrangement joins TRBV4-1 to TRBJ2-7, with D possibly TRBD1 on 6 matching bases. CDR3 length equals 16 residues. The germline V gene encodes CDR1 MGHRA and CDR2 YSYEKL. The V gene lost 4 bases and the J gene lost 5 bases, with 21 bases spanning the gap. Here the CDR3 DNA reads TGCGCCAGCAGCCCCGGACAGTGGGCAGTGCGGGACGAGCAGTACTTC. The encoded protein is CASSPGQWAVRDEQYF.

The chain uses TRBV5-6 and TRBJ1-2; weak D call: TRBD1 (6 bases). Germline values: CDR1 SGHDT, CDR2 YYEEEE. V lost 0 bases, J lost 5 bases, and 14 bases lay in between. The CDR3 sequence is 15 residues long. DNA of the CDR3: TGTGCCAGCAGCTTGGTGCTCAGGACAGAGTATGGCTACACCTTC. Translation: CASSLVLRTEYGYTF. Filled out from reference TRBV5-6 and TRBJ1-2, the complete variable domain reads DAGVTQSPTHLIKTRGQQVTLRCSPKSGHDTVSWYQQALGQGPQFIFQYYEEEERQRGNFPDRFSGHQFPNYSSELNVNALLLGDSALYLCASSLVLRTEYGYTFGSGTRLTVV.

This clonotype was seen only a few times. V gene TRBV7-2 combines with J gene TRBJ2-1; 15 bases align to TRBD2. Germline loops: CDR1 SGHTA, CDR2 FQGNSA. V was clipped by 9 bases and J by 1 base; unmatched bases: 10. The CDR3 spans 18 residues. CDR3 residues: CARNPGLAGGQSYNEQFF. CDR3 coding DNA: TGTGCCAGAAACCCGGGACTAGCGGGGGGCCAATCCTACAATGAGCAGTTCTTC.

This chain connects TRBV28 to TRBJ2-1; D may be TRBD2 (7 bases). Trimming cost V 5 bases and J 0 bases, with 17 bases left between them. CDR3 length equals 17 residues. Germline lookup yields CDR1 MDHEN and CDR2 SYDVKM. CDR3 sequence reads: CASSPGGILSSYNEQFF. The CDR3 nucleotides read TGTGCCAGCAGTCCGGGGGGCATATTGAGCTCCTACAATGAGCAGTTCTTC.

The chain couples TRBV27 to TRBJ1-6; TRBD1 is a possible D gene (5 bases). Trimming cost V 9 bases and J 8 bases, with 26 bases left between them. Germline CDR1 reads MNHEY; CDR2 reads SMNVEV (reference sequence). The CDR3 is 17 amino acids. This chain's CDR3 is CARTGLLRVRPYSPLHF. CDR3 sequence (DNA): TGTGCCAGAACAGGTCTTTTACGGGTGCGGCCTTATTCACCCCTCCACTTT.

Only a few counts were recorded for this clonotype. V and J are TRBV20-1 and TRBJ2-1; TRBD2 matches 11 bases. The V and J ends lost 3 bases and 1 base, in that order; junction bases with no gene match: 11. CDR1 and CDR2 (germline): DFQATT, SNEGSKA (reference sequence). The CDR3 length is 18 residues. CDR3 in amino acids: CSASRITSGGISYNEQFF. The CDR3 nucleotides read TGCAGTGCTAGTAGGATTACTAGCGGGGGCATATCCTACAATGAGCAGTTCTTC.

This CDR3 is CASSGPGQVYGYTF. The CDR3 DNA follows: TGTGCCAGCAGCGGCCCGGGACAGGTCTATGGCTACACCTTC. The chain is built from TRBV5-6 and TRBJ1-2; TRBD1 aligns across 8 bases. Germline-derived CDR1 and CDR2 are SGHDT and YYEEEE. CDR3 length equals 14 residues. The junction had 6 bases not matched to a gene; V was cut back by 4 bases and J by 4 bases.

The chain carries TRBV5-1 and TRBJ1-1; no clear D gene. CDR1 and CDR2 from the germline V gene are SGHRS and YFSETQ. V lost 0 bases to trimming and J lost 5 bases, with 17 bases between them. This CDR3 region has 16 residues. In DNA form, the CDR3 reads TGCGCCAGCAGCTTGGCTTCGACTAGGACCCATACTGAAGCTTTCTTT. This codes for CASSLASTRTHTEAFF.

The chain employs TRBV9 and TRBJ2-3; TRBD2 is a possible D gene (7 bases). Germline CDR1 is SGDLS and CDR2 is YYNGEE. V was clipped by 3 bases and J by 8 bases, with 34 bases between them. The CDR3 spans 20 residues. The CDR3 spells CASSARNLDGGGLPQGTQYF. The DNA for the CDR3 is TGTGCCAGCAGCGCGCGAAACCTTGATGGCGGGGGCCTTCCACAGGGTACGCAGTATTTT.

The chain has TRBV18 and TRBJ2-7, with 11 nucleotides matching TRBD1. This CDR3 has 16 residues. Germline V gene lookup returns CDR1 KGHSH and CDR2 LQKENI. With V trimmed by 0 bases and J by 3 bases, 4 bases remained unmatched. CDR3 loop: CASSPPVGTGGYEQYF. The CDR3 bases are TGTGCCAGCTCACCACCGGTCGGGACAGGGGGCTACGAGCAGTACTTC.

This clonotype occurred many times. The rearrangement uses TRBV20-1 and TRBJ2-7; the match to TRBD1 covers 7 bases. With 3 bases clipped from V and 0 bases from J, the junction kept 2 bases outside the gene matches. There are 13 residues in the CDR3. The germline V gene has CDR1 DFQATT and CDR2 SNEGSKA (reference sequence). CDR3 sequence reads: CSARTGSSYEQYF. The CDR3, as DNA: TGCAGTGCTAGGACAGGGAGCTCCTACGAGCAGTACTTC.

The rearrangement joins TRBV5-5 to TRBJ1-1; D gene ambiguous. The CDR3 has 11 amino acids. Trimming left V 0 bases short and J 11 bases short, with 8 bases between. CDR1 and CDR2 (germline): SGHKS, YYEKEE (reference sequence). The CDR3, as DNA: TGTGCCAGCAGCTTGGGGCCGTCTGCTTTCTTT. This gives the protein CASSLGPSAFF.

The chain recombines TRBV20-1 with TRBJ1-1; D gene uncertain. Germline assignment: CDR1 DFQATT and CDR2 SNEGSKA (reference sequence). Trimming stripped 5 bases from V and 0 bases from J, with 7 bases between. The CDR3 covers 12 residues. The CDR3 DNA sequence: TGCAGTGCTCCCGGCATGAACACTGAAGCTTTCTTT. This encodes CSAPGMNTEAFF.

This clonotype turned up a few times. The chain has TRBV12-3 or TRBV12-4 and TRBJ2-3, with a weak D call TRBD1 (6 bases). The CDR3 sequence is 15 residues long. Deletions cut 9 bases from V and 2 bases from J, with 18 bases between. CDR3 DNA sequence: TGTGCCAGTAGGACGGGACAATCCCACACAGATACGCAGTATTTT. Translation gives CASRTGQSHTDTQYF.

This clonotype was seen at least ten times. CDR3: CSVEDSSNPEQFF. The CDR3, as DNA: TGCAGCGTTGAAGATAGTTCAAATCCTGAGCAGTTCTTC. This sequence joins TRBV29-1 and TRBJ2-1; D is ambiguous. V was shortened by 0 bases and J by 9 bases, with 12 bases between the two germline ends. The CDR3 loop spans 13 amino acids. Germline CDR1 SQVTM, CDR2 ANQGSEA.

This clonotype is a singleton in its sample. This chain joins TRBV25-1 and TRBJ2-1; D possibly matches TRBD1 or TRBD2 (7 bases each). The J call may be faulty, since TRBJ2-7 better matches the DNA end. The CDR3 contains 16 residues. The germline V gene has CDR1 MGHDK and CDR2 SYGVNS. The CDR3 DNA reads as TGTGCCAGCAGTGAATCAGGGGGGGCCTCCTACAATGAGCAGTACTTC. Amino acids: CASSESGGASYNEQYF.

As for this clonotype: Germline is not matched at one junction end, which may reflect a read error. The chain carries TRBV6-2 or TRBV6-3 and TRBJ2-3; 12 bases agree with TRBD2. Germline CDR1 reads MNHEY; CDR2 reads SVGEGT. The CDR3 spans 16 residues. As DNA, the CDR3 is TGTGCCAGCAGACTCGGACTAGCGGGGAGCACAGATACGCGGTATTTT. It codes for CASRLGLAGSTDTRYF.